This TCR beta chain is from a study of blood T cells in healthy people across ages (dated by TCRdb to the mid-2010s). Regarding the study in general: In model experiments, roughly one uniquely barcoded TCR beta cDNA molecule per two T cells was captured by template switching. The donors were divided into four age groups: young (average around 17 years), middle-aged (approximately 42), aged (roughly 66) and long-lived (82). To avoid experimental bias, donors of different ages were randomly spread across the sequencing lanes. Age-related changes in TCR beta repertoire diversity were measured in the study by deep sequencing normalized with unique cDNA molecular identifiers. Two additional independent replicas of 1 million unique cDNA reads from the same blood draw were analyzed for two donors (one aged 18 to 30 and one aged 80 or older). The study at large found these results: Observed TCR beta diversity per million T cells fell roughly linearly with age, and a significant reduction was already apparent by age roughly 41. Estimates of total diversity from one million sequenced T cells were regarded as lower bounds and underestimates. Compared with the aged group, the long-lived group had more naive CD4+ T cells, fewer expanded clones and increased TCR diversity, a pattern suggesting age selection. There was a strong correlation between observed TCR beta diversity and the percentage of naive T cells measured by flow cytometry. Because profiling used bulk unsorted PBMCs, naive and antigen-experienced compartments could not be compared conclusively. Because donor CMV infection status was unknown, age-related changes in expanded clonotypes were potentially confounded.

Libraries were made using 5' RACE. For sequencing, an Illumina HiSeq 2500 was employed. A second roughly 6 to 12 cycle PCR used a sample-barcoded 5' primer and a J-beta primer mix. A template-switch 5' adaptor carrying 12 random nucleotides introduced a unique molecular identifier onto each TCR beta cDNA molecule. Each sample yielded at least 3 million CDR3-containing paired-end reads. All of the RNA was converted into first-strand cDNA using the Mint cDNA synthesis kit, with a TRBC-specific oligonucleotide serving as the primer. Following uracil-DNA glycosylase treatment, a first 18-cycle PCR with universal primers M1SS and BC2_uni_R was performed on all cDNA. The authors processed their data as follows. Normalization of each sample was performed by random selection of 1 million high-quality reads, each carrying a distinct molecular identifier. Instead of being binned into consensus sequences, reads with shared molecular identifiers were discarded. MiTCR, with a Q25 quality threshold and the strictest error-elimination algorithm, was used for CDR3 identification, clonotype clustering and error correction. A nonparametric unseen species model with Euler transformation was used to estimate a lower bound on total TCR beta diversity. In-frame beta chains were kept once TCRdb had trimmed the public reads at Q25 with fastp and called clones with MiXCR. CDR3 protein sequences are deduplicated, and each keeps its most common genes and DNA. TCRdb, not the original authors, processed these V and J calls. The sample table holds about 600,000 distinct CDR3 sequences, of which around half were seen once. Jointly, the top ten make up approximately 23% of the sample.

A remark on this clonotype: The clone's antigen remains unknown. Per-nucleotide qualities are absent, and no much larger clonotype sits a single base away.

The germline V gene yields SQVTM for CDR1 and ANQGSEA for CDR2. The CDR3 numbers 18 residues from cysteine through phenylalanine. Only the CDR3 part of the read is kept: 54 bases, read in frame from the first base. Donors were 39 systemically healthy Caucasian individuals from Russia aged 6 to 90 years. Approximately 9.3 milliliters of peripheral blood were collected from each donor into EDTA-treated Vacutainer tubes. PBMCs were isolated by Ficoll-Paque density-gradient centrifugation, with at least 7 million obtained per sample. Total RNA, at least 5 micrograms per sample, was extracted from PBMCs with Trizol reagent. For every donor, an aliquot of PBMCs went through flow cytometry to measure the percentages of naive CD45RAhigh/CD27high T cells.

The chain links TRBV29-1 with TRBJ2-7; the D gene is perhaps TRBD1 or TRBD2, as each covers 6 bases. The J call may be wrong; the DNA end is better matched by TRBJ2-5. This receptor was obtained from a man older than 75 in good health. Material for sequencing was blood. The nucleotide sequence reads as follows: TGCAGCACCGTAGGCGTTATCGGGGGCGCGTGGTTTATGGAGACCCAGTACTTC. Translation gives CSTVGVIGGAWFMETQYF.